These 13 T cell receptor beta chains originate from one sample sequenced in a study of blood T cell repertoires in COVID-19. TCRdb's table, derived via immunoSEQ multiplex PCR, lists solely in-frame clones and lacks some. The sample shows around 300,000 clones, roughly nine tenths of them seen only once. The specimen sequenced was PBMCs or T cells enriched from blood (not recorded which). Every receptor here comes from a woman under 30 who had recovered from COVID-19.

The CDR3 DNA is TGTGCCAGCAGCAACCCAGGGGAGACCCAGTACTTC. Translated: CASSNPGETQYF. This chain links TRBV5-6 with TRBJ2-5, with a tentative D call TRBD1 (5 bases). CDR1 is SGHDT and CDR2 is YYEEEE in the germline V gene. The CDR3 is made up of 12 amino acids. V was pared by 4 bases and J by 5 bases, with 9 bases between.

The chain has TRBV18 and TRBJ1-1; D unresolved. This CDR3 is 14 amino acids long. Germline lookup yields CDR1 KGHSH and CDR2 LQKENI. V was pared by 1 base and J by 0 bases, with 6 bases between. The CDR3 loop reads CASSPREVNTEAFF. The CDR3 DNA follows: TGTGCCAGCTCACCACGCGAGGTGAACACTGAAGCTTTCTTT.

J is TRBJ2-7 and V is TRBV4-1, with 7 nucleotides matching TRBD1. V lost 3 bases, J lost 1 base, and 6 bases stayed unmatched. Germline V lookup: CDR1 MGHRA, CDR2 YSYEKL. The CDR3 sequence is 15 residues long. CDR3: CASSQDGQASYEQYF. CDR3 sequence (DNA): TGCGCCAGCAGCCAGGACGGACAGGCATCCTACGAGCAGTACTTC.

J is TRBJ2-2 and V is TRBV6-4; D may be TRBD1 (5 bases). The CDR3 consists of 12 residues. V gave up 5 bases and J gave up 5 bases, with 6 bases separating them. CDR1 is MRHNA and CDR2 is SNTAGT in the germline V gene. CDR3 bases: TGTGCCAGCAGTCCAGGGACCGGGGAGCTGTTTTTT. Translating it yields CASSPGTGELFF.

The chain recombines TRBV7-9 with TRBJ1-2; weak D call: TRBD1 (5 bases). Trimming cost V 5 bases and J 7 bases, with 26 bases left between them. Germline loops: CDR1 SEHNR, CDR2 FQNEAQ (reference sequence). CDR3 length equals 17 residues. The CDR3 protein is CASSPGGLSPSRLGYTF. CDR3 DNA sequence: TGTGCCAGCAGCCCGGGGGGACTTTCCCCGTCCCGCCTTGGCTACACCTTC.

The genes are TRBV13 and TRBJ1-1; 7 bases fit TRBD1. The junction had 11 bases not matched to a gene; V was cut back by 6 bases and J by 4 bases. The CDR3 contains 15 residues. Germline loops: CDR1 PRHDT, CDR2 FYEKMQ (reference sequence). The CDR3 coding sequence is TGTGCCAGCAGTCCAATTACAGGGGTACGCACTGAAGCTTTCTTT. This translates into CASSPITGVRTEAFF.

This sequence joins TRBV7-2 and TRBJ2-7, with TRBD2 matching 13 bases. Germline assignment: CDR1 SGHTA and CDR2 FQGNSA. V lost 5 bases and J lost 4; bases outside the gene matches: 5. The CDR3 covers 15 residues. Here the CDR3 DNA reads TGTGCCAGCAGCCTAAGGACTAGCGGGGGTTACGAGCAGTACTTC. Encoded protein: CASSLRTSGGYEQYF.

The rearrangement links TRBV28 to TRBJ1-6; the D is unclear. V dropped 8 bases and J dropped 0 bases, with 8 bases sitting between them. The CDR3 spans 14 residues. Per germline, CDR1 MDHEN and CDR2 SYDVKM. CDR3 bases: TGTGCCAGCCAATATAGCTCCTATAATTCACCCCTCCACTTT. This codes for CASQYSSYNSPLHF.

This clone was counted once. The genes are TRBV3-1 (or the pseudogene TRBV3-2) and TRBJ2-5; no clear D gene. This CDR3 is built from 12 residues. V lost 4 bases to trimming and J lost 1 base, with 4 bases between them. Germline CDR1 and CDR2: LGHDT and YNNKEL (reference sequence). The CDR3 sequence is CASSPSQETQYF. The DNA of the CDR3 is TGTGCCAGCAGCCCTAGCCAAGAGACCCAGTACTTC.

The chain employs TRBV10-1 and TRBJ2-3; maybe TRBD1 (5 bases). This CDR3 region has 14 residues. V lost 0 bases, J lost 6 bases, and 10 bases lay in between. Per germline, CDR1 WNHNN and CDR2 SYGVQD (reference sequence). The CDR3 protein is CASSESSRADTQYF. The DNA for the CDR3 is TGCGCCAGCAGTGAGTCAAGCAGGGCGGATACGCAGTATTTT.

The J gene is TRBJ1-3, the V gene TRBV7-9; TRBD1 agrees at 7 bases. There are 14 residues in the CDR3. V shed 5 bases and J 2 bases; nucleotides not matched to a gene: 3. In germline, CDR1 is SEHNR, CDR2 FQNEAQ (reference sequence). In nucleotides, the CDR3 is TGTGCCAGCAGCCTTACAGGGGCTGGAAACACCATATATTTT. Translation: CASSLTGAGNTIYF.

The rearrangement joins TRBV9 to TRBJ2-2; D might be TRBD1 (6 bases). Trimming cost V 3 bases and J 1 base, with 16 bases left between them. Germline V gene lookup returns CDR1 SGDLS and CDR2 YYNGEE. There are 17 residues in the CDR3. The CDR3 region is CASSANHRDRNTGELFF. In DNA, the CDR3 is TGTGCCAGCAGCGCGAATCACAGGGACCGGAACACCGGGGAGCTGTTTTTT.

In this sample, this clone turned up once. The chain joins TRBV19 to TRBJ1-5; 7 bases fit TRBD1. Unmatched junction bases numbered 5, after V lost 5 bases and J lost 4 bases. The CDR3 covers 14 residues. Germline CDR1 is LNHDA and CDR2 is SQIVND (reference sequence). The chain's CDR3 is CASSFPTGNQPQHF. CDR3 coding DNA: TGTGCCAGTAGTTTCCCGACAGGGAATCAGCCCCAGCATTTT.